Presented here are 18 T cell receptor beta chains from one specimen sequenced in a study of Graves' ophthalmopathy and Graves' hyperthyroidism. The authors amplified TCR beta CDR3 regions, and they did so from RNA transcripts for repertoire sequencing. An initial RT-PCR round employing HTBI primers preceded a second-round multiplex PCR. TCRdb reprocessed the multiplex PCR reads with MiXCR, giving one entry per CDR3 protein. The table lists 500,000 to 700,000 distinct CDR3 sequences, 39% of them singletons. Sequencing used peripheral blood or thyroid tissue (not recorded which). The receptors shown here come from an adult man with Graves' hyperthyroidism.

This clonotype has ten or more counts. CDR3 DNA: TGCGCCAGCAGTAACCGTTGGAGTTTCTCGGGCAGCAACTATGGCTACACCTTC. Residues: CASSNRWSFSGSNYGYTF. The chain uses TRBV10-2 and TRBJ1-2, with no clear D. Germline V lookup: CDR1 WSHSY, CDR2 SAAADI. This CDR3 region has 18 residues. Trimming took off 5 bases at V and 2 bases at J, with 24 bases between the two ends.

The gene calls are TRBV10-2 and TRBJ2-6; the match to TRBD1 covers 10 bases. Germline-derived CDR1 and CDR2 are WSHSY and SAAADI. This CDR3 has 15 residues. V shed 6 bases and J 4 bases; nucleotides not matched to a gene: 3. For the CDR3, the DNA is TGCGCCAGCAGCAGGGGACAGGGGGGGGCCAACGTCCTGACTTTC. Translated: CASSRGQGGANVLTF.

This clonotype was seen many times. V usage is TRBV29-1 and J usage is TRBJ2-5; TRBD2 matches 7 bases. CDR1 and CDR2 (germline): SQVTM, ANQGSEA. The CDR3 totals 14 residues. V trimming: 4 bases; J trimming: 4 bases; junction bases outside the gene matches: 9. The CDR3: CSVGASGGGETQYF. In nucleotides, the CDR3 is TGCAGCGTTGGAGCCTCGGGGGGTGGAGAGACCCAGTACTTC. Based on the CDR3 plus reference TRBV29-1 and TRBJ2-5, the full variable domain is SAVISQKPSRDICQRGTSLTIQCQVDSQVTMMFWYRQQPGQSLTLIATANQGSEATYESGFVIDKFPISRPNLTFSTLTVSNMSPEDSSIYLCSVGASGGGETQYFGPGTRLLVL.

The J gene is TRBJ1-5, the V gene TRBV10-3; D gene uncertain. CDR1 and CDR2 (germline): ENHRY, SYGVKD. The V end lost 10 bases, the J end lost 2 bases, and 15 bases lay between the germline ends. The CDR3 has 14 amino acids. This CDR3 reads CASSLAECNQPQHF. The DNA of the CDR3 is TGTGCCAGCAGCTTAGCAGAGTGCAATCAGCCCCAGCATTTT.

In its sample, this clonotype was seen a few times. The chain combines TRBV6-5 with TRBJ2-2; D is possibly TRBD2 (6 bases). V was trimmed by 3 bases and J by 7 bases, leaving 12 bases between them. Germline CDR1 is MNHEY and CDR2 is SVGAGI. CDR3 length equals 14 residues. The CDR3 nucleotides are TGTGCCAGCAGTTATGCGGGACCGGACGGGGAGCTGTTTTTT. This translates into CASSYAGPDGELFF.

Comment on this clonotype: One base away lies a much larger clone, so this may be a sequencing read error. V is TRBV12-3 or TRBV12-4 and J is TRBJ1-2, with a tentative D call TRBD1 (5 bases). This CDR3 region has 15 residues. V shed 8 bases and J shed 6 bases, with 22 bases lying between them. CDR3: CASGPSTAGNHGYTF. The CDR3 coding sequence is TGTGCCAGCGGCCCTTCCACGGCAGGGAACCATGGCTACACCTTC.

V gene TRBV10-3 combines with J gene TRBJ2-7; the match to TRBD1 covers 8 bases. CDR3 length equals 16 residues. Germline assignment: CDR1 ENHRY and CDR2 SYGVKD. Losses at the gene ends were 1 base for V and 0 bases for J; bases not matched to a gene: 5. The CDR3 loop is CAISEFAGTGSYEQYF. For the CDR3, the DNA is TGTGCCATCAGTGAGTTTGCCGGGACAGGCTCCTACGAGCAGTACTTC.

The chain is built from TRBV25-1 and TRBJ2-7; D not certain. The J call may be wrong; the DNA end is better matched by TRBJ2-1. Germline V CDR1 and CDR2: MGHDK, SYGVNS. The CDR3 runs 15 residues. The CDR3 coding sequence is TGTGCCAGCAGTGAATTAGGGCTCGGCTACAATGAGCAGTTCTTC. Protein: CASSELGLGYNEQFF.

This clonotype has at least ten counts. The CDR3 DNA sequence: TGCAGTGCTAGTGAGGGGTTCAGTCAAACTGAAGCTTTCTTT. It yields the protein CSASEGFSQTEAFF. This rearrangement joins TRBV20-1 to TRBJ1-1, with D possibly being TRBD1 (5 bases). Per the germline V gene, CDR1 is DFQATT and CDR2 is SNEGSKA (reference sequence). V dropped 3 bases and J dropped 5 bases, with 16 bases sitting between them. CDR3 size: 14 residues.

The gene calls are TRBV25-1 and TRBJ2-7; 7 bases agree with TRBD1. The CDR3 sequence is 15 residues long. Per germline, CDR1 MGHDK and CDR2 SYGVNS. J was trimmed by 7 bases and V by 5 bases; bases with no gene match: 14. The CDR3 is CASSKPGQSYNEQYF. Written as DNA, the CDR3 is TGTGCCAGCAGTAAACCGGGACAGAGTTACAATGAGCAGTACTTC.

The sample holds many counts of this clonotype. This chain uses TRBV2 with TRBJ1-1; 7 nucleotides line up with TRBD1. CDR3 size: 14 residues. CDR1 SNHLY and CDR2 FYNNEI come from the germline V gene. V lost 4 bases and J lost 6; bases outside the gene matches: 8. The CDR3 DNA follows: TGTGCCAGCAGTGTGCAGACAGGGATCCCTGAAGCTTTCTTT. As protein: CASSVQTGIPEAFF.

This clonotype was seen once. The chain combines TRBV7-8 with TRBJ2-7; 9 positions agree with TRBD1. Germline V gives CDR1 SGHVS, CDR2 FQNEAQ. After removal of 5 bases from V and 5 bases from J, the junction contained 4 bases not matched to a gene. This CDR3 is built from 13 residues. CDR3 DNA sequence: TGTGCCAGCAGCCCCCGGGACAGGGACGAGCAGTACTTC. It yields the protein CASSPRDRDEQYF.

V is TRBV27 and J is TRBJ2-5; D uncertain. With 3 bases removed from V and 1 base from J, the gap between germline ends came to 9 bases. Germline V lookup: CDR1 MNHEY, CDR2 SMNVEV (reference sequence). The CDR3 length is 14 residues. CDR3 residues: CASSFSRLQETQYF. In DNA form, the CDR3 reads TGTGCCAGCAGTTTTAGTCGGCTCCAAGAGACCCAGTACTTC.

This sequence joins TRBV2 and TRBJ2-3; 9 positions match TRBD2. Germline V gene sequence: CDR1 SNHLY, CDR2 FYNNEI. There are 15 residues in the CDR3. J was trimmed by 3 bases and V by 2 bases; bases with no gene match: 3. CDR3 nucleotides: TGTGCCAGCAGTGAACAGCTAGCGGGAACAGATACGCAGTATTTT. Translation: CASSEQLAGTDTQYF. The full variable domain, completed using reference TRBV2 and TRBJ2-3, is EPEVTQTPSHQVTQMGQEVILRCVPISNHLYFYWYRQILGQKVEFLVSFYNNEISEKSEIFDDQFSVERPDGSNFTLKIRSTKLEDSAMYFCASSEQLAGTDTQYFGPGTRLTVL.

This clonotype was seen a handful of times. The chain couples TRBV4-1 to TRBJ1-2; D may be TRBD1 (6 bases). The CDR3 length is 16 residues. CDR1 and CDR2 from the germline V gene are MGHRA and YSYEKL. The V end lost 0 bases, the J end lost 0 bases, and 11 bases lay between the germline ends. CDR3 sequence (DNA): TGCGCCAGCAGCCAAGAACCCCAGGGGCCTAACTATGGCTACACCTTC. It encodes CASSQEPQGPNYGYTF.

V is TRBV7-3 and J is TRBJ2-3; 11 nucleotides agree with TRBD2. The V and J ends lost 5 bases and 0 bases, in that order; junction bases with no gene match: 7. Germline values: CDR1 SGHTA, CDR2 FQGTGA. CDR3 length: 17 residues. The CDR3 DNA sequence: TGTGCCAGCAGCCGGATTAGCGGGGGGGATAGCACAGATACGCAGTATTTT. Its protein is CASSRISGGDSTDTQYF.

The J gene is TRBJ1-4, the V gene TRBV7-9; the match to TRBD1 covers 8 bases. V was clipped by 5 bases and J by 6 bases; unmatched bases: 11. Germline loops: CDR1 SEHNR, CDR2 FQNEAQ (reference sequence). CDR3 size: 16 residues. CDR3: CASSRRTGHNYEKLFF. CDR3 sequence (DNA): TGTGCCAGCAGCAGACGGACAGGGCATAACTATGAAAAACTGTTTTTT.

Many counts were recorded for this clonotype. The gene calls are TRBV7-2 and TRBJ2-7; the match to TRBD1 covers 11 bases. J gave up 4 bases and V 4 bases, and 9 bases lay outside the gene matches. The CDR3 is made up of 16 amino acids. The germline CDR1 and CDR2 sequences are SGHTA and FQGNSA. CDR3 amino acids: CASSYNRDRGRYEQYF. CDR3 nucleotide sequence: TGTGCCAGCAGCTACAACCGGGACAGGGGGAGGTACGAGCAGTACTTC.